In this sample, the clone carrying this T cell receptor (beta chain) turned up a few times. Clones were read by immunoSEQ multiplex PCR, and TCRdb kept only the in-frame ones, dropping some. Of just over 60,000 clones in the sample, around 93% were seen once. The sample originates from a study of T cell changes during pregnancy in multiple sclerosis. The CDR3 extends over 13 amino acids. The germline CDR1 and CDR2 sequences are LNHDA and SQIVND (reference sequence). Trimming pared 4 bases from V and 4 bases from J, leaving 10 bases between. The V call is TRBV19, the J call TRBJ1-2; D ambiguous. This clonotype was obtained from a female donor in good health, enrolled as a control in a pregnancy study. The sequencing used peripheral blood, collected in the second trimester of pregnancy. The DNA for the CDR3 is TGTGCCAGTAGTACGACTCTCCTCTATGGCTACACCTTC. It translates to CASSTTLLYGYTF. Full variable domain (missing parts from reference TRBV19 and TRBJ1-2): DGGITQSPKYLFRKEGQNVTLSCEQNLNHDAMYWYRQDPGQGLRLIYYSQIVNDFQKGDIAEGYSVSREKKESFPLTVTSAQKNPTAFYLCASSTTLLYGYTFGSGTRLTVV.